This T cell receptor (beta chain) derives from a study of blood T cell repertoires in COVID-19. Study summary: The United States, Italy and Spain provided the acute and convalescent COVID-19 samples.

Sequenced by immunoSEQ multiplex PCR; TCRdb stores in-frame clones only, minus some. Among approximately 460,000 clones, approximately 92% were seen once, and the ten largest hold around 0.92%. After removal of 5 bases from V and 1 base from J, the junction contained 14 bases not matched to a gene. Per germline, CDR1 MNHNY and CDR2 SVGAGI (reference sequence). CDR3 length: 19 residues. Only one count was recorded for this clone. The clonotype originates from a man between 18 and 35 years old with COVID-19, enrolled during active disease. The gene calls are TRBV6-6 and TRBJ2-5; 12 positions match TRBD2. Sequencing input: peripheral blood. CDR3 protein: CASSLTSGGFDTSQETQYF. The CDR3 nucleotides read TGTGCCAGCAGTCTCACTAGCGGGGGGTTCGATACCTCCCAAGAGACCCAGTACTTC.